The present TCR beta chain was sequenced within a study of T-cell memory formation after mild COVID-19. This clonotype has a handful of counts. Germline loops: CDR1 MNHGY, CDR2 SAAAGT. The ends were cut back, 0 bases at V and 13 bases at J, with 19 bases in the middle. This CDR3 is built from 16 residues. A single record per CDR3 protein comes from TCRdb applying MiXCR to the 5' RACE reads. The profile shows 200,000 to 300,000 distinct CDR3 sequences, less than 20% of them singletons. The rearrangement uses TRBV6-8 and TRBJ1-6; a possible D gene is TRBD1 (5 bases). The sequenced material came from PBMCs or a T cell subset sorted from them (not recorded which). The clonotype comes from an adult woman who had mild COVID-19 (a few samples of this study predate the infection). Cell type and time point are not known. CDR3 in amino acids: CASSYSAGSRWIPLHF. The CDR3 nucleotides read TGTGCCAGCAGTTACTCGGCAGGGAGTCGGTGGATTCCCCTCCACTTT.